One and the same sample provided the 30 T cell receptor beta chains below, sequenced in a study of PD-1 blockade in classical Hodgkin lymphoma. Stated time point: cycle 4 day 1 (C4D1), after five to seven weeks of nivolumab. In every patient, relapse followed autologous stem cell transplantation, while exposure to brentuximab vedotin differed. Generated by immunoSEQ multiplex PCR, the TCRdb table keeps only in-frame clones and is missing some. Of over 20,000 clones in the sample, roughly three quarters were seen once. Sequencing used peripheral blood mononuclear cells (PBMCs), obtained before the fourth cycle of nivolumab. These receptors came from a human donor with classical Hodgkin lymphoma.

About this clone: This CDR3 is also generated by other DNA sequences in the sample. The rearrangement links TRBV27 to TRBJ2-7; D not resolved. The CDR3 is 12 amino acids. Germline CDR1 and CDR2: MNHEY and SMNVEV (reference sequence). V lost 5 bases and J lost 2, with 7 bases in between. This CDR3 reads CASSHGPYEQYF. The CDR3 nucleotides are TGTGCCAGCAGTCATGGACCCTACGAGCAGTACTTC.

For this clone: One junction end disagrees with the germline gene, perhaps due to a read error. The rearrangement uses TRBV2 and TRBJ2-2; D not certain. Germline V gives CDR1 SNHLY, CDR2 FYNNEI. This CDR3 has 12 residues. The CDR3 region is CASTWNTGELFF. DNA of the CDR3: TGTGCCAGCACTTGGAACACCGGAGAGCTGTTTTTT.

The chain combines TRBV28 with TRBJ2-2; D is ambiguous. The CDR3 runs 12 residues. CDR1 is MDHEN and CDR2 is SYDVKM in the germline V gene. The V gene lost 7 bases and the J gene lost 5 bases, with 8 bases spanning the gap. The CDR3 reads CASTIETGELFF. CDR3 sequence (DNA): TGTGCCAGCACCATAGAAACCGGGGAGCTGTTTTTT.

The chain links TRBV5-1 to TRBJ2-3; D may be TRBD1 (5 bases). V gave up 6 bases and J gave up 3 bases, with 14 bases separating them. The germline CDR1 and CDR2 sequences are SGHRS and YFSETQ. The CDR3 runs 14 residues. CDR3 in amino acids: CASNPGRVTDTQYF. CDR3 bases: TGCGCCAGCAACCCTGGCAGGGTGACAGATACGCAGTATTTT.

The chain joins TRBV28 to TRBJ1-3, with TRBD1 matching over 8 bases. After removal of 0 bases from V and 3 bases from J, the junction contained 7 bases not matched to a gene. The CDR3 consists of 17 residues. Germline loops: CDR1 MDHEN, CDR2 SYDVKM. The CDR3 nucleotides read TGTGCCAGCAGTTTATGGGCCACAGGGGGAAGTGGAAACACCATATATTTT. Its protein is CASSLWATGGSGNTIYF.

The CDR3 nucleotides read TGCGCCAGCAGCCAACCAACCGGGACGGCGAACACTGAAGCTTTCTTT. Translated, it gives CASSQPTGTANTEAFF. The rearrangement uses TRBV4-1 and TRBJ1-1, with D perhaps matching TRBD1 (5 bases). The CDR3 extends over 16 amino acids. CDR1 and CDR2 (germline): MGHRA, YSYEKL. Trimming took off 2 bases at V and 1 base at J, with 14 bases between the two ends.

The J gene is TRBJ2-3, the V gene TRBV11-2; TRBD2 might be the D (6 bases). Trimming took off 1 base at V and 8 bases at J, with 19 bases between the two ends. The CDR3 spans 16 residues. Germline lookup yields CDR1 SGHAT and CDR2 FQNNGV. CDR3 DNA sequence: TGTGCCAGCAGCTTAGCCGCAGGGAGGTTAGGTACTACGCAGTATTTT. As protein: CASSLAAGRLGTTQYF.

This clone was counted a few times. The chain combines TRBV7-9 with TRBJ2-1; TRBD2 matches 12 bases. The CDR3 has 15 residues. With V trimmed by 1 base and J by 9 bases, 4 bases remained unmatched. Germline V CDR1 and CDR2: SEHNR, FQNEAQ (reference sequence). CDR3 sequence: CASSLVPSGRVEQFF. The CDR3 DNA reads TGTGCCAGCAGCTTAGTTCCTAGCGGGAGGGTTGAGCAGTTCTTC.

This clone was counted only a few times. The rearrangement joins TRBV7-7 to TRBJ2-5; the D call may be TRBD1 or TRBD2 (5 bases each). The length of the CDR3 is 14 residues. Germline V lookup: CDR1 SSHAT, CDR2 FNYEAQ (reference sequence). Trimming pared 5 bases from V and 5 bases from J, leaving 15 bases between. DNA of the CDR3: TGTGCCAGCAGCCCTTACATAGAGGGGGAGACCCAGTACTTC. The encoded protein is CASSPYIEGETQYF.

V is TRBV2 and J is TRBJ2-2, with TRBD2 matching 8 bases. Per the germline V gene, CDR1 is SNHLY and CDR2 is FYNNEI. CDR3 length equals 15 residues. After removal of 1 base from V and 5 bases from J, the junction contained 3 bases not matched to a gene. The CDR3 bases are TGTGCCAGCAGTGAAGTTGCTAGCGGGACCGGGGAGCTGTTTTTT. Protein: CASSEVASGTGELFF.

This sequence joins TRBV5-8 and TRBJ1-3; TRBD1 is a possible D gene (6 bases). CDR3 size: 15 residues. CDR1 and CDR2 (germline): SGHTS, YDEGEE. With 5 bases removed from V and 0 bases from J, the gap between germline ends came to 12 bases. CDR3: CASSRDIGSGNTIYF. CDR3 DNA sequence: TGTGCCAGCAGTCGGGACATTGGCTCTGGAAACACCATATATTTT.

Here the CDR3 DNA reads TGTGCCAGCAGTCCGTCCGCTGGCTACGAGCAGTACTTC. It yields the protein CASSPSAGYEQYF. The chain couples TRBV28 to TRBJ2-7; D gene unclear. The CDR3 runs 13 residues. With 5 bases removed from V and 3 bases from J, the gap between germline ends came to 11 bases. Germline assignment: CDR1 MDHEN and CDR2 SYDVKM.

This chain uses TRBV10-3 with TRBJ2-1, with D unclear. The CDR3 contains 14 residues. CDR1 and CDR2 (germline): ENHRY, SYGVKD. V shed 4 bases and J shed 2 bases, with 9 bases lying between them. This CDR3 is CAISGGLTYNEQFF. For the CDR3, the DNA is TGTGCCATCAGTGGGGGTCTTACCTACAATGAGCAGTTCTTC.

The V gene is TRBV28, the J gene TRBJ1-4; 7 nucleotides match TRBD1. With 6 bases clipped from V and 4 bases from J, the junction kept 11 bases outside the gene matches. Per germline, CDR1 MDHEN and CDR2 SYDVKM. This CDR3 is 16 amino acids long. CDR3 loop: CASRPTGALHNEKLFF. For the CDR3, the DNA is TGTGCCAGCAGGCCTACAGGGGCCCTTCATAATGAAAAACTGTTTTTT.

The chain couples TRBV29-1 to TRBJ1-1; 7 positions match TRBD1. V gave up 3 bases and J gave up 6 bases; unmatched junction bases: 7. Germline V gives CDR1 SQVTM, CDR2 ANQGSEA. The CDR3 runs to 13 residues. CDR3 coding DNA: TGCAGCGTTGACAAGGACAGGTTCTCTGAAGCTTTCTTT. It yields the protein CSVDKDRFSEAFF.

This chain uses TRBV7-9 with TRBJ2-5; possibly TRBD2 for D (5 bases). Germline loops: CDR1 SEHNR, CDR2 FQNEAQ (reference sequence). The CDR3 contains 13 residues. V was shortened by 11 bases and J by 0 bases, with 13 bases between the two germline ends. This chain's CDR3 is CAWGGEYQETQYF. Written as DNA, the CDR3 is TGTGCCTGGGGTGGGGAGTACCAAGAGACCCAGTACTTC.

As DNA, the CDR3 is TGTGCCAGCACCCGAACGGGACAGGGAAATACTGAAGCTTTCTTT. It codes for CASTRTGQGNTEAFF. The chain joins TRBV5-8 to TRBJ1-1, with 9 bases aligning to TRBD1. With V trimmed by 6 bases and J by 5 bases, 11 bases remained unmatched. Germline values: CDR1 SGHTS, CDR2 YDEGEE. This CDR3 is 15 amino acids long.

J is TRBJ2-5 and V is TRBV2; no reliable D call. Germline-derived CDR1 and CDR2 are SNHLY and FYNNEI. This CDR3 is built from 11 residues. The V and J ends lost 7 bases and 4 bases respectively, with 7 bases between them. This chain's CDR3 is CASKFSETQYF. The CDR3 DNA sequence: TGTGCCAGCAAATTCTCAGAGACCCAGTACTTC. Using reference TRBV2 and TRBJ2-5 for the parts outside the CDR3, the full variable domain is EPEVTQTPSHQVTQMGQEVILRCVPISNHLYFYWYRQILGQKVEFLVSFYNNEISEKSEIFDDQFSVERPDGSNFTLKIRSTKLEDSAMYFCASKFSETQYFGPGTRLLVL.

By share, this clone ranks as medium-sized. The chain joins TRBV5-6 to TRBJ2-7; D remains unclear. V was pared by 1 base and J by 4 bases, with 6 bases between. This CDR3 has 12 amino acids. Germline V CDR1 and CDR2: SGHDT, YYEEEE. The CDR3 loop is CASSLSTYEQYF. The CDR3 nucleotides read TGTGCCAGCAGCTTGTCCACATACGAGCAGTACTTC. Full variable domain (outside the CDR3, taken from reference TRBV5-6 and TRBJ2-7): DAGVTQSPTHLIKTRGQQVTLRCSPKSGHDTVSWYQQALGQGPQFIFQYYEEEERQRGNFPDRFSGHQFPNYSSELNVNALLLGDSALYLCASSLSTYEQYFGPGTRLTVT.

This clone was recorded once. This chain links TRBV27 with TRBJ2-7, with TRBD2 as a possible D gene (5 bases). Trimming removed 3 bases at V and 5 bases at J, with 14 bases between. Germline V gives CDR1 MNHEY, CDR2 SMNVEV (reference sequence). This CDR3 comprises 14 residues. In DNA form, the CDR3 reads TGTGCCAGCAGTTTTTCATCGCGGGTGAACGAGCAGTACTTC. This encodes CASSFSSRVNEQYF.

The chain combines TRBV30 with TRBJ1-2, with a weak D call TRBD1 (6 bases). V was pared by 3 bases and J by 3 bases, with 17 bases between. CDR1 and CDR2 from the germline V gene are GTSNPN and SVGIG (reference sequence). The CDR3 consists of 15 residues. The CDR3 coding sequence is TGTGCCTGGAGGAGGTCAAACAGGGTTGACTATGGCTACACCTTC. This sequence encodes CAWRRSNRVDYGYTF.

CDR3 residues: CASSLSGGPPQHF. DNA for the CDR3: TGCGCCAGCAGCTTGTCTGGGGGGCCGCCCCAGCATTTT. J is TRBJ1-5 and V is TRBV5-1; TRBD1 might be the D (6 bases). This CDR3 has 13 residues. Germline values: CDR1 SGHRS, CDR2 YFSETQ. Deletions cut 1 base from V and 9 bases from J, with 11 bases between.

The chain couples TRBV5-1 to TRBJ2-7, with TRBD2 identical over 15 bases. The germline V gene encodes CDR1 SGHRS and CDR2 YFSETQ. There are 17 residues in the CDR3. V dropped 4 bases and J dropped 3; count of bases not matched to a gene: 8. This CDR3 reads CASSRGLAGGLLYEQYF. CDR3 in DNA: TGCGCCAGCAGCCGGGGACTAGCGGGGGGACTCCTCTACGAGCAGTACTTC.

The chain uses TRBV14 and TRBJ2-6; 10 bases agree with TRBD1. The length of the CDR3 is 17 residues. V shed 5 bases, J shed 1 base, and the junction held 5 bases outside the gene matches. Germline loops: CDR1 SGHDN, CDR2 FVKESK. CDR3: CASSAGQGRSGANVLTF. For the CDR3, the DNA is TGTGCCAGCAGCGCGGGACAGGGGAGGTCTGGGGCCAACGTCCTGACTTTC.

The V and J genes are TRBV5-1 and TRBJ2-1; D gene uncertain. The germline V and J ends were trimmed by 2 bases and 6 bases, with 12 bases remaining between them. This CDR3 is 14 amino acids long. Germline lookup yields CDR1 SGHRS and CDR2 YFSETQ. CDR3 coding DNA: TGCGCCAGCAGCTTCACAGTTGGCCTCAATGAGCAGTTCTTC. This codes for CASSFTVGLNEQFF.

The genes are TRBV19 and TRBJ2-7, with 8 bases identical to TRBD1. The CDR3 consists of 15 residues. Germline V gives CDR1 LNHDA, CDR2 SQIVND (reference sequence). J was trimmed by 3 bases and V by 6 bases; bases with no gene match: 10. CDR3 DNA: TGTGCCAGTAGGGCAACCGGGACAGGAGTCTACGAGCAGTACTTC. It is translated as CASRATGTGVYEQYF.

CDR3 region: CASSLARPQRVEFF. The CDR3 DNA reads TGTGCCAGCAGCTTGGCCCGACCTCAGAGGGTGGAGTTCTTC. The chain has TRBV5-6 and TRBJ2-1; maybe TRBD2 (5 bases). Germline CDR1 is SGHDT and CDR2 is YYEEEE. There are 14 residues in the CDR3. V was clipped by 0 bases and J by 14 bases, with 18 bases between them.

V usage is TRBV20-1 and J usage is TRBJ1-3; D uncertain. This CDR3 spans 11 amino acids. From germline, CDR1 is DFQATT and CDR2 SNEGSKA (reference sequence). V was trimmed by 5 bases and J by 3 bases, leaving 5 bases between them. The CDR3 bases are TGCAGTGCTCGACTTGGAAACACCATATATTTT. It codes for CSARLGNTIYF.

The chain carries TRBV29-1 and TRBJ2-1; D is possibly TRBD2 (7 bases). The CDR3 sequence is 13 residues long. Germline CDR1 and CDR2: SQVTM and ANQGSEA. V was cut by 6 bases and J by 1 base, with 10 bases left in between. This chain's CDR3 is CSVGRGSYNEQFF. The CDR3 DNA is TGCAGCGTGGGGAGGGGGTCCTACAATGAGCAGTTCTTC.

The rearrangement joins TRBV5-1 to TRBJ2-2, with TRBD2 identical over 12 bases. The CDR3 loop spans 16 amino acids. The junction had 4 bases not matched to a gene; V was cut back by 3 bases and J by 4 bases. Per the germline V gene, CDR1 is SGHRS and CDR2 is YFSETQ. The CDR3 DNA reads TGCGCCAGCAGCTCTGTACTAGCGGGAGGCACCGGGGAGCTGTTTTTT. Translated, it gives CASSSVLAGGTGELFF.